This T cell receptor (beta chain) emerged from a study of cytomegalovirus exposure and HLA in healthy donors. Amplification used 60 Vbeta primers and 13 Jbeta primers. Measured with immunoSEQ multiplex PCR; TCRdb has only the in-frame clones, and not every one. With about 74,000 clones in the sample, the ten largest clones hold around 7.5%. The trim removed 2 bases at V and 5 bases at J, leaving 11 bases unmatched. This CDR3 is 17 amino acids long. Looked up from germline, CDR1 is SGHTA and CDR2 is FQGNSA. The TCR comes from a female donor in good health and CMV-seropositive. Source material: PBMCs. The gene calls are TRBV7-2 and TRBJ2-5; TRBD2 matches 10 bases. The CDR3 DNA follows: TGTGCCAGCAGCTTACCAGGATCAGCGGGGGGGTGGGAGACCCAGTACTTC. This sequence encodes CASSLPGSAGGWETQYF. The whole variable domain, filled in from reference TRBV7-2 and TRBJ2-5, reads GAGVSQSPSNKVTEKGKDVELRCDPISGHTALYWYRQSLGQGLEFLIYFQGNSAPDKSGLPSDRFSAERTGGSVSTLTIQRTQQEDSAVYLCASSLPGSAGGWETQYFGPGTRLLVL.